The clone carrying this T cell receptor beta chain was recorded a few times. The antigen is not known. This sample stems from a study of T cell repertoires in cytomegalovirus infection. Turning to the study itself: Recently identified HLA-C-restricted and well-studied HLA-B-restricted CMV epitopes were used. Carrying CMV and the relevant HLA type showed in public TCR beta signatures. General study results and limits: Within the response measured ex vivo, HLA-C-restricted CMV-specific TCR beta clonotypes were dominant. Carriage of CMV together with the relevant HLA was identifiable through cumulative public TCR beta family frequency.

TCRdb processed the reads anew with MiXCR; each CDR3 protein has one entry. The sample includes a few hundred thousand distinct CDR3 sequences, around 40% of them seen just once. CDR1 is MNHEY, CDR2 SVGAGI, per germline. V was clipped by 2 bases and J by 1 base, with 9 bases between them. The CDR3 runs 15 residues. The receptor was isolated from a human donor in good health (CMV status not recorded). Some clones in this sample may be carry-over from other donors' samples. The source was cultured PBMCs, collected from culture after CMV antigen stimulation. The gene calls are TRBV6-5 and TRBJ2-1; possible D gene TRBD2, 5 bases. The CDR3 is CASSYGSSSYNEQFF. The CDR3 region has the DNA TGTGCCAGCAGTTACGGGAGTAGTTCCTACAATGAGCAGTTCTTC.